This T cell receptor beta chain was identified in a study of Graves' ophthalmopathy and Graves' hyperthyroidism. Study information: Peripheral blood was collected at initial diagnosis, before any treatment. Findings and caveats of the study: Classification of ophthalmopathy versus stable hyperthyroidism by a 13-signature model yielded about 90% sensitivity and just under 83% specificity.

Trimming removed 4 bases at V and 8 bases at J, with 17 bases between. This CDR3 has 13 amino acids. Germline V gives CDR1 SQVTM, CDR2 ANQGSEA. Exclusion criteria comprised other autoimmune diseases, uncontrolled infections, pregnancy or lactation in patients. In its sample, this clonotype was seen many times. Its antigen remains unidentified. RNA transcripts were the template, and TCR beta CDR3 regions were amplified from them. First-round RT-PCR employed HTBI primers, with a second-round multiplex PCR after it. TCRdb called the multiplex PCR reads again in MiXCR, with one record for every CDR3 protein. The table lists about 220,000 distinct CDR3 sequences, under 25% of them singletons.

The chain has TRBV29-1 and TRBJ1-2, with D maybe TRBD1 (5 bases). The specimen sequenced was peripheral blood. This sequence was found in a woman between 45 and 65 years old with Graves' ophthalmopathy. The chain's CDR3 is CSVGVGGTGGYTF. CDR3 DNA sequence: TGCAGCGTTGGGGTTGGGGGAACGGGCGGCTACACCTTC.